The rows below give T cell receptor beta chains drawn from one sample of a study of blood T cell repertoires in COVID-19. Clones were read by immunoSEQ multiplex PCR, and TCRdb kept only the in-frame ones, dropping some. The sample yields 150,000 to 200,000 clones, about 74% seen once. Sequences were obtained from peripheral blood. Receptors originate from a man in his fifties or sixties with acute or convalescent COVID-19. CDR3s include the opening cysteine and the closing phenylalanine or tryptophan. Fields, in order: clone size, CDR3 length, V gene, J gene, D gene, CDR3 protein, CDR3 DNA. The D gene is left open where the match is weak. The listing skips clone size in some rows; elsewhere it reads once, few, many or a size class.

>.|11|TRBV10-3|TRBJ2-1|.
CAISLGGEQFF
TGTGCCATCAGCCTCGGAGGTGAGCAGTTCTTC
>.|14|TRBV10-3|TRBJ2-7|.
CAISESNGKYEQYF
TGTGCCATCAGTGAGTCGAACGGTAAATACGAGCAGTACTTC
>.|17|TRBV7-9|TRBJ2-2|TRBD1
CASSYSPGQGNTGELFF
TGTGCCAGCAGCTACTCTCCGGGACAGGGGAACACCGGGGAGCTGTTTTTT
>.|13|TRBV4-2|TRBJ1-1|.
CASSQTGNTEAFF
TGTGCCAGCAGCCAAACAGGGAACACTGAAGCTTTCTTT
>.|16|TRBV7-2|TRBJ1-2|TRBD1
CASSKGQGGLDYGYTF
TGTGCCAGCAGCAAGGGACAGGGGGGGTTGGACTATGGCTACACCTTC
>.|16|TRBV14|TRBJ1-6|.
CASSAHNPSLNSPLHF
TGTGCCAGCAGCGCTCACAATCCTTCGTTAAACTCACCCCTCCACTTT
>few|17|TRBV7-9|TRBJ2-7|TRBD2
CASSSSSGGFTSYEQYF
TGTGCCAGCAGCTCGTCTAGCGGGGGGTTCACCTCCTACGAGCAGTACTTC
>.|15|TRBV3-1/TRBV3-2|TRBJ2-2|.
CASSQVGAGAGELFF
TGTGCCAGCAGCCAAGTGGGGGCCGGGGCCGGGGAGCTGTTTTTT
>.|11|TRBV20-1|TRBJ2-2|.
CSAFGGGELFF
TGCAGTGCTTTCGGGGGCGGGGAGCTGTTTTTT
>few|14|TRBV18|TRBJ1-1|.
CASSPEHKNTEAFF
TGTGCCAGCTCACCGGAGCACAAGAACACTGAAGCTTTCTTT
>.|14|TRBV27|TRBJ2-1|.
CASLIRAGKNEQFF
TGTGCCAGCTTAATAAGGGCAGGGAAGAATGAGCAGTTCTTC